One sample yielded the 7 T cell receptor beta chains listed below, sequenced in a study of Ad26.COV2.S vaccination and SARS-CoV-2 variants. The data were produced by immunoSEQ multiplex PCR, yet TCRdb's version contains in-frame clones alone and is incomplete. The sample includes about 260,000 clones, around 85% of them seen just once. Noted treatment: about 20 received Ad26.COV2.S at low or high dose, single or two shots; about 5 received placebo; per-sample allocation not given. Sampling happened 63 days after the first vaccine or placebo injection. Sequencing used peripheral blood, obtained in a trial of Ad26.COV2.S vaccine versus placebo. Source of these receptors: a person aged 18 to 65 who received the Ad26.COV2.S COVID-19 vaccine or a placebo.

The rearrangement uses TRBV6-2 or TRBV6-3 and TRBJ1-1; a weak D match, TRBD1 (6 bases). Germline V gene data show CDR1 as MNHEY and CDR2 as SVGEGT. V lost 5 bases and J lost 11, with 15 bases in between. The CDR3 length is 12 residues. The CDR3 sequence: CASSPRGMEAFF. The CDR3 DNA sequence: TGTGCCAGCAGTCCGAGGGGGATGGAGGCTTTCTTT.

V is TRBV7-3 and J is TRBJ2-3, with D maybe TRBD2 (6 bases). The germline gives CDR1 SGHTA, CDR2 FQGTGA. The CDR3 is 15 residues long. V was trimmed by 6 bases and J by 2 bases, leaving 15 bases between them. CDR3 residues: CASRSKDYHTDTQYF. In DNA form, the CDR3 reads TGTGCCAGCAGGTCAAAGGACTACCACACAGATACGCAGTATTTT.

CDR3 protein: CASRPWHGSYNEQFF. The CDR3 nucleotides read TGTGCCAGCAGACCGTGGCACGGCTCCTACAATGAGCAGTTCTTC. The chain is built from TRBV7-9 and TRBJ2-1; D is unresolved. This CDR3 region has 15 residues. In germline, CDR1 is SEHNR, CDR2 FQNEAQ (reference sequence). The V gene lost 6 bases and the J gene lost 0 bases, with 12 bases spanning the gap.

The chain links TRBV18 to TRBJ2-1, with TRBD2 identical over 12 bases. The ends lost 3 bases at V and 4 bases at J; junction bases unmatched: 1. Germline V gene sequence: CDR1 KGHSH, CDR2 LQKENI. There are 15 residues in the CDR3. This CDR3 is CASSPTSGRYNEQFF. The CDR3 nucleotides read TGTGCCAGCTCACCGACTAGCGGGAGATACAATGAGCAGTTCTTC.

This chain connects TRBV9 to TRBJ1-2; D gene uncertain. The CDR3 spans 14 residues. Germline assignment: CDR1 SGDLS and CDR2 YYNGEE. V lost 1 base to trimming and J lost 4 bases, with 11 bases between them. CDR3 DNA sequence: TGTGCCAGCAGCGTAAAAGAAGGAGCCTATGGCTACACCTTC. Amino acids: CASSVKEGAYGYTF.

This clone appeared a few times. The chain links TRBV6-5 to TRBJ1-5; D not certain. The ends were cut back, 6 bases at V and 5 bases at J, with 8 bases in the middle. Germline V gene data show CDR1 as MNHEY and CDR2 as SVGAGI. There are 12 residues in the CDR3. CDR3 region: CASSDGYQPQHF. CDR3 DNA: TGTGCCAGCAGCGACGGGTATCAGCCCCAGCATTTT.

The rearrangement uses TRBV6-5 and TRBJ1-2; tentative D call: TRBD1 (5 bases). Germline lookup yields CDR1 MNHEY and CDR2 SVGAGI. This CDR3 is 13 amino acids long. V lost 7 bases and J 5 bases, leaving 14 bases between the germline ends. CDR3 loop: CASMGSRAYGYTF. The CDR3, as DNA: TGTGCCAGCATGGGGTCCAGGGCGTATGGCTACACCTTC.